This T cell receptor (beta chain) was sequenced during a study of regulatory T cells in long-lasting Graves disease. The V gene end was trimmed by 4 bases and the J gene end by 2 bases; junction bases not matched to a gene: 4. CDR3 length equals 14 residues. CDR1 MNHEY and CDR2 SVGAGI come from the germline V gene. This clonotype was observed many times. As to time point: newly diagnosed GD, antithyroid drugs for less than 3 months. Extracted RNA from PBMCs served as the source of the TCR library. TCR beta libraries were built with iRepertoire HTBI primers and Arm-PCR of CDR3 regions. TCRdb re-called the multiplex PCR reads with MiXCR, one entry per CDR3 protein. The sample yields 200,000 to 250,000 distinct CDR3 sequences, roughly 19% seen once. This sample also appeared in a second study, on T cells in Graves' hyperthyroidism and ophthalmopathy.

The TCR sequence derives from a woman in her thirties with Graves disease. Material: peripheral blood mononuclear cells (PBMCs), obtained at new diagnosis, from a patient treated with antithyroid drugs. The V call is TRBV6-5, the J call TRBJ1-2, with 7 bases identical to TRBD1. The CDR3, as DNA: TGTGCCAGCAGTTTCACAGGGGCCAACTATGGCTACACCTTC. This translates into CASSFTGANYGYTF.